The rows below give T cell receptor beta chains drawn from one sample of a study of blood T cell repertoires in COVID-19. The assay was immunoSEQ multiplex PCR, and TCRdb's table has in-frame clones only and misses some. Of around 190,000 clones in the sample, approximately 86% were seen once. The sample comprised PBMCs or T cells enriched from blood (not recorded which). Receptors were obtained from a man between 18 and 35 years old with acute COVID-19. CDR3s include the opening cysteine and the closing phenylalanine or tryptophan. Each record gives: clone size, D gene, J gene, V gene, CDR3 protein, CDR3 DNA. The D gene is left open where the match is weak. Not every row has a clone size; where given, it reads once, few, many or a size class.

clone size: few
D gene: TRBD2
J gene: TRBJ2-3
V gene: TRBV20-1
CDR3 protein: CSASERGDTQYF
CDR3 DNA: TGCAGTGCTAGTGAGCGGGGAGATACGCAGTATTTT

clone size: once
D gene: TRBD1
J gene: TRBJ2-7
V gene: TRBV19
CDR3 protein: CASSNPGQGSAYEQYF
CDR3 DNA: TGTGCCAGTAGTAATCCAGGACAGGGAAGTGCCTACGAGCAGTACTTC

clone size: NA
D gene: TRBD1
J gene: TRBJ2-7
V gene: TRBV14
CDR3 protein: CASSQRTGGSYEQYF
CDR3 DNA: TGTGCCAGCAGCCAAAGGACAGGGGGCAGCTACGAGCAGTACTTC

clone size: NA
D gene: NA
J gene: TRBJ1-2
V gene: TRBV2
CDR3 protein: CASSEAVGQSIYYGYTF
CDR3 DNA: TGTGCCAGCAGTGAAGCGGTAGGACAGTCGATATACTATGGCTACACCTTC

clone size: NA
D gene: NA
J gene: TRBJ2-3
V gene: TRBV18
CDR3 protein: CASSPTRDTTDTQYF
CDR3 DNA: TGTGCCAGCTCACCTACTCGGGACACTACAGATACGCAGTATTTT

clone size: NA
D gene: NA
J gene: TRBJ2-2
V gene: TRBV7-3
CDR3 protein: CASSLGPGVGTGELFF
CDR3 DNA: TGTGCCAGCAGCTTAGGTCCGGGAGTAGGAACCGGGGAGCTGTTTTTT

clone size: NA
D gene: NA
J gene: TRBJ1-1
V gene: TRBV27
CDR3 protein: CASSLLGVNTEAFF
CDR3 DNA: TGTGCCAGCAGTTTACTGGGAGTGAACACTGAAGCTTTCTTT

clone size: NA
D gene: TRBD1
J gene: TRBJ2-6
V gene: TRBV27
CDR3 protein: CASSGSGGRSGANVLTF
CDR3 DNA: TGTGCCAGCAGTGGGTCAGGGGGACGCTCTGGGGCCAACGTCCTGACTTTC

clone size: NA
D gene: TRBD1
J gene: TRBJ1-2
V gene: TRBV12-3/TRBV12-4
CDR3 protein: CASGQGQVYGYTF
CDR3 DNA: TGTGCCAGTGGACAGGGGCAGGTCTATGGCTACACCTTC

clone size: NA
D gene: TRBD2
J gene: TRBJ2-7
V gene: TRBV11-3
CDR3 protein: CASRESWGGEEQYF
CDR3 DNA: TGTGCCAGCAGAGAGTCCTGGGGAGGGGAAGAGCAGTACTTC

clone size: NA
D gene: TRBD1
J gene: TRBJ1-2
V gene: TRBV10-3
CDR3 protein: CAISGSETGDYGYTF
CDR3 DNA: TGTGCCATCAGTGGAAGCGAGACAGGGGACTATGGCTACACCTTC

clone size: NA
D gene: NA
J gene: TRBJ1-6
V gene: TRBV30
CDR3 protein: CAWTPRGENSPLHF
CDR3 DNA: TGTGCCTGGACCCCTCGGGGGGAAAATTCACCCCTCCACTTT

clone size: NA
D gene: TRBD1
J gene: TRBJ2-2
V gene: TRBV28
CDR3 protein: CASRQSQGAGGELFF
CDR3 DNA: TGTGCCAGCAGACAATCTCAGGGGGCCGGCGGGGAGCTGTTTTTT

clone size: NA
D gene: NA
J gene: TRBJ2-1
V gene: TRBV7-9
CDR3 protein: CASSTNQWNEQFF
CDR3 DNA: TGTGCCAGCAGCACCAATCAGTGGAATGAGCAGTTCTTC

clone size: once
D gene: TRBD2
J gene: TRBJ2-7
V gene: TRBV27
CDR3 protein: CASSLSSGGSYEQYF
CDR3 DNA: TGTGCCAGCAGTTTATCTAGCGGGGGCTCCTACGAGCAGTACTTC

clone size: NA
D gene: NA
J gene: TRBJ1-1
V gene: TRBV13
CDR3 protein: CASSWVKGTEAFF
CDR3 DNA: TGTGCCAGCAGCTGGGTCAAGGGGACTGAAGCTTTCTTT

clone size: NA
D gene: TRBD1
J gene: TRBJ2-1
V gene: TRBV5-4
CDR3 protein: CASSLSGDSYNEQFF
CDR3 DNA: TGTGCCAGCAGCTTGTCAGGGGACAGCTACAATGAGCAGTTCTTC

clone size: NA
D gene: NA
J gene: TRBJ2-7
V gene: TRBV10-3
CDR3 protein: CAIDNQGSYEQYF
CDR3 DNA: TGTGCCATCGATAACCAGGGTTCCTACGAGCAGTACTTC

clone size: NA
D gene: NA
J gene: TRBJ2-1
V gene: TRBV7-9
CDR3 protein: CASSFASPSYNEQFF
CDR3 DNA: TGTGCCAGCAGCTTCGCCAGTCCCTCCTACAATGAGCAGTTCTTC

clone size: NA
D gene: TRBD1
J gene: TRBJ1-5
V gene: TRBV10-1
CDR3 protein: CASSESGTGGNQPQHF
CDR3 DNA: TGCGCCAGCAGTGAGTCGGGGACAGGGGGCAATCAGCCCCAGCATTTT

clone size: NA
D gene: TRBD1
J gene: TRBJ1-1
V gene: TRBV27
CDR3 protein: CASSLYRDRAIEAFF
CDR3 DNA: TGTGCCAGCAGTTTATACCGGGACAGGGCCATTGAAGCTTTCTTT

clone size: NA
D gene: TRBD2
J gene: TRBJ2-7
V gene: TRBV11-1
CDR3 protein: CASSLGLAGVYEQYF
CDR3 DNA: TGTGCCAGCAGCTTAGGACTAGCGGGAGTCTACGAGCAGTACTTC

clone size: NA
D gene: TRBD2
J gene: TRBJ2-7
V gene: TRBV4-3
CDR3 protein: CASSQGSSGNYEQYF
CDR3 DNA: TGCGCCAGCAGCCAAGGGTCTAGCGGGAACTACGAGCAGTACTTC

clone size: NA
D gene: NA
J gene: TRBJ1-1
V gene: TRBV10-3
CDR3 protein: CAIADSSNTEAFF
CDR3 DNA: TGTGCCATCGCGGACAGCTCAAACACTGAAGCTTTCTTT

clone size: NA
D gene: TRBD1
J gene: TRBJ2-7
V gene: TRBV19
CDR3 protein: CASSITGTDLYEQYF
CDR3 DNA: TGTGCCAGTAGTATCACCGGGACAGACCTTTACGAGCAGTACTTC

clone size: NA
D gene: NA
J gene: TRBJ2-6
V gene: TRBV7-3
CDR3 protein: CASSLNPGSNVLTF
CDR3 DNA: TGTGCCAGCAGCTTAAACCCGGGGTCCAACGTCCTGACTTTC

clone size: NA
D gene: TRBD1
J gene: TRBJ1-5
V gene: TRBV30
CDR3 protein: CAWSVVGGLEPQHF
CDR3 DNA: TGTGCCTGGAGTGTGGTAGGGGGCCTCGAACCCCAGCATTTT

clone size: NA
D gene: NA
J gene: TRBJ1-2
V gene: TRBV6-1
CDR3 protein: CASSEYVLGGLIYGYTF
CDR3 DNA: TGTGCCAGCAGTGAATACGTTTTGGGAGGACTCATCTATGGCTACACCTTC

clone size: few
D gene: TRBD1
J gene: TRBJ1-1
V gene: TRBV28
CDR3 protein: CASSSGTGVTEAFF
CDR3 DNA: TGTGCCAGCAGTTCCGGGACAGGGGTCACTGAAGCTTTCTTT